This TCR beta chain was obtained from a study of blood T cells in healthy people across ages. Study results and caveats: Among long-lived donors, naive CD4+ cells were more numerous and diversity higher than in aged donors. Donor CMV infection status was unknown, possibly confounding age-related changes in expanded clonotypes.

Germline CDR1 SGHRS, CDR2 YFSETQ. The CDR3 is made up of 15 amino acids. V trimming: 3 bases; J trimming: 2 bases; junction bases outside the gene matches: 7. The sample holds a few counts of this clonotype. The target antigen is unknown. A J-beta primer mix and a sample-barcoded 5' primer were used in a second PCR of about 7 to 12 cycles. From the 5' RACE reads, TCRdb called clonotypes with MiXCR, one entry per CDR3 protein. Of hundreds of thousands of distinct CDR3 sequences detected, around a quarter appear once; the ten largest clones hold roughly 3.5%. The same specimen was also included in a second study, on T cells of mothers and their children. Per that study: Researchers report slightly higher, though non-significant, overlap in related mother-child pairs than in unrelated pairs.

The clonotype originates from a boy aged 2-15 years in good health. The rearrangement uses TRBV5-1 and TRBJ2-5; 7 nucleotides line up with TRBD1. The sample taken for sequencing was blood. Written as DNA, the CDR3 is TGCGCCAGCAGCTCCCGGACAGGCCCTCAAGAGACCCAGTACTTC. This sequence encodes CASSSRTGPQETQYF.